A selection of T cell receptor beta chains follows, all from one sample in a study of T cell responses to AZD1222 COVID-19 vaccine. Generated by immunoSEQ multiplex PCR, the TCRdb table keeps only in-frame clones and is missing some. The sample lists about 82,000 clones; roughly 87% were seen once. The starting material was peripheral blood, obtained 28 days after the second AZD1222 dose. The receptors here all came from an adult who received the AZD1222 COVID-19 vaccine. The CDR3 runs from the conserved cysteine through the conserved F or W. The D gene is left open where the match is weak. Rows may omit the clone size; those that give it use once, few, many or a size class.

TRBD2,TRBV5-1,TRBJ2-2,few,CASSIAGGSTGELFF,TGCGCCAGCAGCATAGCGGGGGGTAGCACCGGGGAGCTGTTTTTT
-,TRBV7-2,TRBJ2-7,-,CASSLVGYEQYF,TGTGCCAGCAGCTTAGTGGGCTACGAGCAGTACTTC
TRBD2,TRBV27,TRBJ2-7,-,CASSFRSGVEPYEQYF,TGTGCCAGCAGTTTCAGGAGCGGGGTCGAACCTTACGAGCAGTACTTC
-,TRBV5-5,TRBJ2-7,-,CASSLRQPNSYEQYF,TGTGCCAGCAGCTTGCGGCAGCCTAACTCCTACGAGCAGTACTTC
-,TRBV5-1,TRBJ2-3,-,CASSLIDNPISTQYF,TGCGCCAGCAGCTTGATAGATAATCCTATCAGTACGCAGTATTTT
-,TRBV5-5,TRBJ2-7,-,CASSLDYEQYF,TGTGCCAGCAGCTTGGACTACGAGCAGTACTTC
-,TRBV2,TRBJ2-2,-,CASSENRVTGELFF,TGTGCCAGCAGTGAAAACAGGGTCACCGGGGAGCTGTTTTTT
-,TRBV28,TRBJ1-6,-,CASSLRLDNSPLHF,TGTGCCAGCAGTTTACGTCTGGATAATTCACCCCTCCACTTT
TRBD2,TRBV4-2,TRBJ2-1,-,CASSQGISGGESYNEQFF,TGTGCCAGCAGCCAAGGTATAAGCGGGGGGGAATCCTACAATGAGCAGTTCTTC
-,TRBV19,TRBJ2-3,-,CASSIWDKKKYF,TGTGCCAGTAGTATATGGGACAAGAAGAAGTATTTT
TRBD2,TRBV11-3,TRBJ2-1,-,CASSLMVWGRGDNEQFF,TGTGCCAGCAGCTTAATGGTTTGGGGCCGGGGGGACAATGAGCAGTTCTTC
-,TRBV4-1,TRBJ2-7,-,CASSHYLQGGGSEQYF,TGCGCCAGCAGCCACTACCTACAGGGAGGAGGCTCCGAGCAGTACTTC
-,TRBV28,TRBJ1-3,-,CASSLNTGYFSNSGNTIYF,TGTGCCAGCAGTTTAAATACAGGGTATTTTAGTAACTCTGGAAACACCATATATTTT
-,TRBV20-1,TRBJ2-5,-,CSESRGETQYF,TGCAGTGAAAGCAGGGGCGAGACCCAGTACTTC
-,TRBV5-5,TRBJ1-3,-,CASSLGDGNTIYF,TGTGCCAGCAGCTTGGGGGATGGAAACACCATATATTTT
-,TRBV4-1,TRBJ1-3,-,CASSQGRAQGIGGNTIYF,TGCGCCAGCAGCCAGGGTCGTGCACAGGGAATCGGTGGAAACACCATATATTTT
TRBD1,TRBV3-1/TRBV3-2,TRBJ1-5,-,CASSQDQGVGQPQHF,TGTGCCAGCAGCCAAGATCAGGGGGTAGGGCAGCCCCAGCATTTT
-,TRBV6-1,TRBJ2-7,-,CASSDVTEQYF,TGTGCCAGCAGTGATGTCACCGAGCAGTACTTC
TRBD1,TRBV2,TRBJ1-1,-,CASMEGAPNEAFF,TGTGCCAGCATGGAGGGGGCGCCGAACGAGGCTTTCTTT
-,TRBV5-6,TRBJ2-3,-,CASHIQWYTDTQYF,TGTGCCTCTCATATTCAGTGGTACACAGATACGCAGTATTTT
TRBD2,TRBV3-1/TRBV3-2,TRBJ2-5,-,CASSQVLAETQYF,TGTGCCAGCAGCCAAGTACTAGCGGAGACCCAGTACTTC
TRBD2,TRBV28,TRBJ2-4,-,CASSLGTSGADIQYF,TGTGCCAGCAGTTTAGGGACTAGCGGGGCAGACATTCAGTACTTC
-,TRBV5-1,TRBJ1-2,once,CASRGNYGYTF,TGCGCCAGCAGGGGGAACTATGGCTACACCTTC
TRBD1,TRBV3-1/TRBV3-2,TRBJ2-2,-,CASSKRQGQGTGELFF,TGTGCCAGCAGCAAAAGACAGGGGCAGGGCACCGGGGAGCTGTTTTTT
-,TRBV5-5,TRBJ2-2,-,CASTGTVNTGELFF,TGTGCCAGCACGGGTACCGTGAACACCGGGGAGCTGTTTTTT
-,TRBV11-3,TRBJ2-7,-,CASWTEAYEQYF,TGTGCCAGCTGGACAGAGGCCTACGAGCAGTACTTC
-,TRBV18,TRBJ2-5,-,CASSPPDLYQETQYF,TGTGCCAGCTCACCTCCGGACCTGTACCAAGAGACCCAGTACTTC
-,TRBV7-9,TRBJ1-5,once,CASSLGDQPQHF,TGTGCCAGCAGCTTAGGGGATCAGCCCCAGCATTTT
TRBD1,TRBV28,TRBJ1-2,-,CASSMIATGSYRNGYTF,TGTGCCAGCAGTATGATAGCGACAGGGTCGTATCGAAATGGCTACACCTTC
TRBD1,TRBV5-5,TRBJ1-2,-,CASRYGTVNYGYTF,TGTGCCAGCAGGTACGGGACAGTCAACTATGGCTACACCTTC
-,TRBV11-2,TRBJ1-2,-,CASSFATANYGYTF,TGTGCCAGCAGCTTTGCCACCGCTAACTATGGCTACACCTTC